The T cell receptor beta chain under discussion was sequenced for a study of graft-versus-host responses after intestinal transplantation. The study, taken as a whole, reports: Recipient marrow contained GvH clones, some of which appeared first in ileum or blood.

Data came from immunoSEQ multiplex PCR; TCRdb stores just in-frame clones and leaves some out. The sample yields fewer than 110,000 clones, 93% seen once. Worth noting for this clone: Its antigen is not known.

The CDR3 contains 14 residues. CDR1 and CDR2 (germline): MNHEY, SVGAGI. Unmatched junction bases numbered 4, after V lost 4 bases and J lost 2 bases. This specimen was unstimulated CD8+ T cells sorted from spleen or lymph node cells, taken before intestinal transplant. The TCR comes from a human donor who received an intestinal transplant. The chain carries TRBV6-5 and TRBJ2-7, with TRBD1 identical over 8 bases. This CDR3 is CASSSTGGTYEQYF. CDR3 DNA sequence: TGTGCCAGCAGTTCAACAGGGGGAACCTACGAGCAGTACTTC.